This TCR beta chain emerged from a study of shared clonotypes between healthy human individuals. This CDR3 has 15 amino acids. CDR1 and CDR2 from the germline V gene are SGHRS and YFSETQ. V was trimmed by 4 bases and J by 0 bases, leaving 12 bases between them. The protocol was immunoSEQ multiplex PCR, while the TCRdb copy is restricted to in-frame clones and leaves out a portion. In the table there are about a million clones, 77% of which are singletons. The V call is TRBV5-1, the J call TRBJ2-3; D remains ambiguous. Sequencing input: memory CD4+ T cells from PBMCs. Sample subset: CD45RA-negative fraction. This receptor was obtained from a man younger than 30 in good health. Some clones in this sample may be carry-over from other donors' samples. The CDR3 sequence is CASSPDPSSTDTQYF. CDR3 in DNA: TGCGCCAGCAGCCCTGACCCGTCTAGCACAGATACGCAGTATTTT.